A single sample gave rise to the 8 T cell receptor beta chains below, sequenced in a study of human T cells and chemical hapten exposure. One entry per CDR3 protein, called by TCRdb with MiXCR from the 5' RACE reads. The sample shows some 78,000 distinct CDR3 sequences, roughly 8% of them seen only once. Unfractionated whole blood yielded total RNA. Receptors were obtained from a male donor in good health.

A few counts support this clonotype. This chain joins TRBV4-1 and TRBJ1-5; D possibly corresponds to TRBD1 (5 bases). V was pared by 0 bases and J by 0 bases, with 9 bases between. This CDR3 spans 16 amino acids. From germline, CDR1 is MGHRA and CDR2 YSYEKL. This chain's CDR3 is CASSQDPGRSNQPQHF. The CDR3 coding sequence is TGCGCCAGCAGCCAAGATCCAGGGCGTAGCAATCAGCCCCAGCATTTT.

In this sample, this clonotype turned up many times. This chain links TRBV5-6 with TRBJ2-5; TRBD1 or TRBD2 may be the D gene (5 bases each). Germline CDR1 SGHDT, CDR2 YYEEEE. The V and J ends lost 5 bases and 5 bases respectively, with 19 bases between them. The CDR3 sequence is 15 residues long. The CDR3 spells CASSFGTRVYETQYF. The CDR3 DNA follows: TGTGCCAGCAGTTTCGGGACCCGAGTATATGAGACCCAGTACTTC.

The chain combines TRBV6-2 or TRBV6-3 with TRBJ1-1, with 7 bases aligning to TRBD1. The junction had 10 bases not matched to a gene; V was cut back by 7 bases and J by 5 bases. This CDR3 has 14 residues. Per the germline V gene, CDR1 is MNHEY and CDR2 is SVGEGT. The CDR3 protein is CASTPTGRMTEAFF. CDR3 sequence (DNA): TGTGCCAGCACCCCGACAGGGAGAATGACTGAAGCTTTCTTT.

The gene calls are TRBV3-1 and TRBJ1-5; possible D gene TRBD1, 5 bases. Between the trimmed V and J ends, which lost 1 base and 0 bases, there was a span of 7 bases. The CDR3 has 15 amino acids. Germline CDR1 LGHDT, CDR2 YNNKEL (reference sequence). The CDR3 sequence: CASSQGRASNQPQHF. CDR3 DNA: TGTGCCAGCAGCCAAGGCAGGGCTAGCAATCAGCCCCAGCATTTT.

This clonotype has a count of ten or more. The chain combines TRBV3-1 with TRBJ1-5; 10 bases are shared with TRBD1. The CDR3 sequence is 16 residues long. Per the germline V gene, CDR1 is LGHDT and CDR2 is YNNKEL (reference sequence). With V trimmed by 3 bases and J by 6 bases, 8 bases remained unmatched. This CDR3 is CASSHSTGGAGQPQHF. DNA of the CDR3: TGTGCCAGCAGCCATTCGACAGGGGGCGCGGGTCAGCCCCAGCATTTT. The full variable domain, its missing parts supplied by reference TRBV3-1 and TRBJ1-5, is DTAVSQTPKYLVTQMGNDKSIKCEQNLGHDTMYWYKQDSKKFLKIMFSYNNKELIINETVPNRFSPKSPDKAHLNLHINSLELGDSAVYFCASSHSTGGAGQPQHFGDGTRLSIL.

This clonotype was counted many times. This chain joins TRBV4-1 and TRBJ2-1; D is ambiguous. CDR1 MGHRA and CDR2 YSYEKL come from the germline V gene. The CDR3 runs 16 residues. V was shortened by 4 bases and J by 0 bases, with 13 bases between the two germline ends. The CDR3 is CASSPTNTSSYNEQFF. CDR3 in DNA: TGCGCCAGCAGCCCCACTAACACGAGCTCCTACAATGAGCAGTTCTTC.

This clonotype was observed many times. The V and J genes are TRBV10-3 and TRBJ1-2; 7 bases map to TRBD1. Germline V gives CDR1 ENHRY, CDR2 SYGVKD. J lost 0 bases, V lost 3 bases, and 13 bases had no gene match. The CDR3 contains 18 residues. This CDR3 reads CAISEAWDSENANYGYTF. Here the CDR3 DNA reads TGTGCCATCAGTGAAGCCTGGGACAGCGAAAACGCTAACTATGGCTACACCTTC.

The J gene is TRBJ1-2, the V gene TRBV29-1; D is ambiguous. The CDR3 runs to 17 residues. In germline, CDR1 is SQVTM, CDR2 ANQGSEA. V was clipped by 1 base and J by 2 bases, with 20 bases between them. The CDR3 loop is CSVEGGEGSSVNYGYTF. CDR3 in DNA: TGCAGCGTTGAAGGTGGGGAGGGTAGCTCGGTGAACTATGGCTACACCTTC.